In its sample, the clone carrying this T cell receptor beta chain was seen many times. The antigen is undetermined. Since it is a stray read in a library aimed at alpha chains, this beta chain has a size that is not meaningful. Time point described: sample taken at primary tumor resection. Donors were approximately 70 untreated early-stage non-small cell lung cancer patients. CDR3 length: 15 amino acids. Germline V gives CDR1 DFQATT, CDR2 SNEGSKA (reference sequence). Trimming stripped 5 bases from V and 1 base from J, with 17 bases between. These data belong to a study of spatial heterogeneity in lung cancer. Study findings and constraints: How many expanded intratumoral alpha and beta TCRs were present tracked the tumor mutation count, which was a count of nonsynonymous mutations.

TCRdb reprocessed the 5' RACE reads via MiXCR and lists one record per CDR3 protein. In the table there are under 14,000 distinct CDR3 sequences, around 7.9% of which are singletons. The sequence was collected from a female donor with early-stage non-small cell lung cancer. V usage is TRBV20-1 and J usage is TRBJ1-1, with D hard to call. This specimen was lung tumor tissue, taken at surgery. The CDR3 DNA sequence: TGCAGTGCTGCAAGGAACAGCGCTTCGAACACTGAAGCTTTCTTT. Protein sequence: CSAARNSASNTEAFF.